This record concerns one T cell receptor (beta chain) sequence. Its matching antigen is unknown. TCRdb passed the 5' RACE reads through MiXCR, listing each CDR3 protein once. Found here are over 50,000 distinct CDR3 sequences, approximately 25% of them singletons; the top ten hold 3.2%. V was trimmed by 1 base and J by 1 base, leaving 12 bases between them. This CDR3 is 17 amino acids long. Germline V gives CDR1 SGHRS, CDR2 YFSETQ. The study's findings and limits: The TCR gene usage of tumor memory CD4+ T cells clustered together with blood and lymph node memory CD4+ cells and with lymph node naive CD4+ cells.

The chain uses TRBV5-1 and TRBJ2-6; D is unclear. This receptor was taken from a female donor with breast cancer. The sample taken for sequencing was tumor-infiltrating naive CD4+ T cells sorted from the breast tumor. Described subset: naive CD4+ T cells, CD4+CD45RA+CD25-. Here the CDR3 reads CASSLTTGRSGANVLTF. CDR3 nucleotides: TGCGCCAGCAGCTTGACTACCGGACGATCTGGGGCCAACGTCCTGACTTTC. The complete variable domain, with remaining parts taken from reference TRBV5-1 and TRBJ2-6, reads KAGVTQTPRYLIKTRGQQVTLSCSPISGHRSVSWYQQTPGQGLQFLFEYFSETQRNKGNFPGRFSGRQFSNSRSEMNVSTLELGDSALYLCASSLTTGRSGANVLTFGAGSRLTVL.